This T cell receptor (beta chain) was recorded in a study of blood T cell repertoires in COVID-19. Original processing methods: Amplification from reference gene primers served as the basis for estimated nucleated cell counts. Produced via immunoSEQ multiplex PCR; TCRdb's table is partial and in-frame only. The V and J calls and clone size were taken over from that table, and D and trimming were inferred from the DNA. The table has about 310,000 clones, around 85% seen once. Trimming cost V 4 bases and J 7 bases; bases outside gene matches: 6. Germline assignment: CDR1 MGHRA and CDR2 YSYEKL. The CDR3 runs to 13 residues.

This chain links TRBV4-1 with TRBJ1-1, with 7 bases lining up with TRBD1. The sample taken for sequencing was PBMCs or T cells enriched from blood (not recorded which). The TCR was taken from a man aged 30-40 years who had recovered from COVID-19. CDR3 residues: CASSRDRGLEAFF. CDR3 sequence (DNA): TGCGCCAGCAGCCGGGACAGAGGGCTTGAAGCTTTCTTT.